Detailed here is one TCR beta chain. Its antigen is not identified. The repertoire was sequenced with immunoSEQ multiplex PCR; TCRdb's copy has only in-frame clones and lacks some. The repertoire holds some 150,000 clones, 85% to 95% seen once, with roughly 1.7% in the top ten. The data originate from a study of T cell responses to AZD1222 COVID-19 vaccine. General observations from the study: There were repertoire samples only from the period after the peak T cell response.

The receptor's source is an adult in good health. Material: peripheral blood, obtained on day 0 of AZD1222 vaccination.

The CDR3 nucleotides read TGTGCCAGCAGCGATGGCTCGGGACAGGGGGGGACCCAGTACTTC. Encoded protein: CASSDGSGQGGTQYF. The chain recombines TRBV9 with TRBJ2-5; 11 nucleotides agree with TRBD1. The ends lost 3 bases at V and 7 bases at J; junction bases unmatched: 8. This CDR3 region has 15 residues. The germline CDR1 and CDR2 sequences are SGDLS and YYNGEE.